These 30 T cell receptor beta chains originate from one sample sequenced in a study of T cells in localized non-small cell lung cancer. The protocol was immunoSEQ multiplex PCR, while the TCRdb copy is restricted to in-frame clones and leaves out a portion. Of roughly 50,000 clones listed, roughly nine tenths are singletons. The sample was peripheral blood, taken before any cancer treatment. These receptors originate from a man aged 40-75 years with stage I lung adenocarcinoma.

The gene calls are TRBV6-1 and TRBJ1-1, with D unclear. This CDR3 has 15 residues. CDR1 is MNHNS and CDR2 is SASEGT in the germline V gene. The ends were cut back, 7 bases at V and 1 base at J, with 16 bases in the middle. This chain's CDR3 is CASIGRRDQNTEAFF. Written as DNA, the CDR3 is TGTGCCAGCATCGGGAGACGAGACCAGAACACTGAAGCTTTCTTT.

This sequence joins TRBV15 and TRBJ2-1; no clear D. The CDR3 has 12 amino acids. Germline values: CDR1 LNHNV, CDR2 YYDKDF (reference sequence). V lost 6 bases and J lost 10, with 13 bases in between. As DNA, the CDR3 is TGTGCCACCAGTTCTGCCCTAGGGGAGCAGTTCTTC. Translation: CATSSALGEQFF.

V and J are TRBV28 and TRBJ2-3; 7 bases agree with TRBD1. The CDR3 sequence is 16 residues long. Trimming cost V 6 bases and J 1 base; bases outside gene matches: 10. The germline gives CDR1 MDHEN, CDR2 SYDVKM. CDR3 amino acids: CASSPTGARGTDTQYF. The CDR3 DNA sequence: TGTGCCAGCAGCCCAACAGGGGCGAGAGGCACAGATACGCAGTATTTT.

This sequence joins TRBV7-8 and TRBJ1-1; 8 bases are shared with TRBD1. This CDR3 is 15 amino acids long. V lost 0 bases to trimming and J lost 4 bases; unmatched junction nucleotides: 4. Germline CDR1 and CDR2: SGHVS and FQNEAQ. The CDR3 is CASSLATQGGTEAFF. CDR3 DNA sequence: TGTGCCAGCAGCTTAGCCACACAGGGGGGCACTGAAGCTTTCTTT.

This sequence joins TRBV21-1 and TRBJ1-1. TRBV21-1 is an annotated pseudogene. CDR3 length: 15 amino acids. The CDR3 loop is CASSTGGGPNTEAFF. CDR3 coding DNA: TGTGCCAGCAGCACGGGGGGGGGCCCGAACACTGAAGCTTTCTTT.

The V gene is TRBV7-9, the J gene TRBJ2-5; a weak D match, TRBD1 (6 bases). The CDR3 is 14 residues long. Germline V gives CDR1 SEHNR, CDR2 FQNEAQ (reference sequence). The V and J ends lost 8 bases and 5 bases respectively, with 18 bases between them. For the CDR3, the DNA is TGTGCCAGCGCCGAGGGGGTGATCGGGGAGACCCAGTACTTC. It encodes CASAEGVIGETQYF.

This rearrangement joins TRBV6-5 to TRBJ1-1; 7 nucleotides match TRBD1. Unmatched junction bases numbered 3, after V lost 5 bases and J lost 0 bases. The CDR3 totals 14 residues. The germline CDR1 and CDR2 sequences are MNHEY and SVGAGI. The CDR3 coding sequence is TGTGCCAGCAGTAAGACAGGGATGAACACTGAAGCTTTCTTT. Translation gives CASSKTGMNTEAFF.

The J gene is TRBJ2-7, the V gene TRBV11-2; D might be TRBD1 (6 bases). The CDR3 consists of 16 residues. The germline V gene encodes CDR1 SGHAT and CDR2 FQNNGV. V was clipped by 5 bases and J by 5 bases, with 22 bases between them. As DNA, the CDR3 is TGTGCCAGCAGCCTCATCGTTTGGGGGACATTCCACGAGCAGTACTTC. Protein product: CASSLIVWGTFHEQYF.

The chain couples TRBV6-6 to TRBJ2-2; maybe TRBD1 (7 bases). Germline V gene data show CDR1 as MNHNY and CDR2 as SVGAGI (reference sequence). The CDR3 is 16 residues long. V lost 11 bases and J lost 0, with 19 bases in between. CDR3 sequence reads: CAARGQGDANTGELFF. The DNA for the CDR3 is TGTGCCGCCCGGGGGCAGGGGGACGCGAACACCGGGGAGCTGTTTTTT.

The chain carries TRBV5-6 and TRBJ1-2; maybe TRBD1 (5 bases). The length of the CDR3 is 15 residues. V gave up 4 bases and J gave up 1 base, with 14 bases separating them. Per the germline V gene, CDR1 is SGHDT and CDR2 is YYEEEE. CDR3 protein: CASSGTWEGNYGYTF. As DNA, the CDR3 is TGTGCCAGCAGCGGGACCTGGGAGGGTAACTATGGCTACACCTTC.

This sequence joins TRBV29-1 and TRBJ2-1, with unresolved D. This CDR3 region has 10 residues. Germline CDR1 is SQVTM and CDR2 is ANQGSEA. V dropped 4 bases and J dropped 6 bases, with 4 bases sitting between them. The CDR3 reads CSVVLNEQFF. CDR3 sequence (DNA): TGCAGCGTTGTTCTCAATGAGCAGTTCTTC.

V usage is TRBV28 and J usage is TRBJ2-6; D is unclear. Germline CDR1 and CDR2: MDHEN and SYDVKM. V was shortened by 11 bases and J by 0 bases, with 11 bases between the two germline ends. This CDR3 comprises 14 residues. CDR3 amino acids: CAAMTSSGANVLTF. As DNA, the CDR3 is TGTGCCGCCATGACCAGCTCTGGGGCCAACGTCCTGACTTTC.

The CDR3 sequence is CSVRPSGRNYEQYF. The DNA of the CDR3 is TGCAGCGTCCGCCCTAGCGGGAGGAACTACGAGCAGTACTTC. This chain links TRBV29-1 with TRBJ2-7; 11 bases align to TRBD2. Germline trimming cut 6 bases from V and 3 bases from J; bases unmatched to any gene: 7. CDR3 length equals 14 residues. From germline, CDR1 is SQVTM and CDR2 ANQGSEA.

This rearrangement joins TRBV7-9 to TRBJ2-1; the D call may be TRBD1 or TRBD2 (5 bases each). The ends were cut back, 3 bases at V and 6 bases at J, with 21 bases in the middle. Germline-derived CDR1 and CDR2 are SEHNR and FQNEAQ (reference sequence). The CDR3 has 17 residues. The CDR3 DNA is TGTGCCAGCAGCTTTTCCCCAGTGGGGGAAGTAGGCAATGAGCAGTTCTTC. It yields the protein CASSFSPVGEVGNEQFF.

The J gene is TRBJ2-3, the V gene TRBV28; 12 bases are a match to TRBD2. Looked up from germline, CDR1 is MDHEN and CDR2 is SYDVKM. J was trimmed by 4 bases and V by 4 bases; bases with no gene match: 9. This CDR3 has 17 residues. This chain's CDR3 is CASSSLMTSGSADTQYF. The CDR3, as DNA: TGTGCCAGCAGTTCCCTTATGACTAGCGGGAGCGCAGATACGCAGTATTTT.

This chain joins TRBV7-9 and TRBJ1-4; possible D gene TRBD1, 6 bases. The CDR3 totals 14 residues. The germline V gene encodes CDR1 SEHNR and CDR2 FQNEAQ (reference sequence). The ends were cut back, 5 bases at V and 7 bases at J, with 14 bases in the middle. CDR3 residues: CASSQVGAGEKLFF. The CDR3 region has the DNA TGTGCCAGCAGCCAAGTGGGGGCGGGTGAAAAACTGTTTTTT.

The CDR3 DNA reads as TGTGCCACCAGCAGGGGGGGAGTTCAAGAGACCCAGTACTTC. It specifies CATSRGGVQETQYF. The V and J genes are TRBV15 and TRBJ2-5, with D possibly being TRBD2 (6 bases). CDR3 length: 14 amino acids. CDR1 and CDR2 (germline): LNHNV, YYDKDF (reference sequence). With 3 bases removed from V and 2 bases from J, the gap between germline ends came to 10 bases.

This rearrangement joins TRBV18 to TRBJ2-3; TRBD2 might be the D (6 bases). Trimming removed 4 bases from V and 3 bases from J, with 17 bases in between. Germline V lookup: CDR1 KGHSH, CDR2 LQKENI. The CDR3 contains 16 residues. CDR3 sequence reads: CASSRGGAGVTDTQYF. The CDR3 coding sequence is TGTGCCAGCTCACGCGGCGGGGCGGGTGTGACAGATACGCAGTATTTT.

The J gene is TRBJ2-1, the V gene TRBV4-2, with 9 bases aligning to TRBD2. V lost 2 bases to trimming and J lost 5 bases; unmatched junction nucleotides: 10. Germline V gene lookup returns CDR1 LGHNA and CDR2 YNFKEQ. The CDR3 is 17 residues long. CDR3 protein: CASSQPPGTSRDNEQFF. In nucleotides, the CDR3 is TGTGCCAGCAGCCAACCACCCGGGACTAGCAGAGACAATGAGCAGTTCTTC.

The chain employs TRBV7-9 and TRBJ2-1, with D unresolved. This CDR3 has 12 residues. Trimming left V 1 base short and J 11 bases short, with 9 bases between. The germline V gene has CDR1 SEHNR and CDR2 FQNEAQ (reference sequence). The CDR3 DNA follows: TGTGCCAGCAGCTTAGAGGCCGCGAAGCAGTTCTTC. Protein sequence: CASSLEAAKQFF.

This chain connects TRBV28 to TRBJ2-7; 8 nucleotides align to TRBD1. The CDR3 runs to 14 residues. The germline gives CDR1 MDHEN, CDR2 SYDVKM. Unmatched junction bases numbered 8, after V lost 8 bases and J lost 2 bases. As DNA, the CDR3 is TGTGCCAGCTCGCCAGGGGGCGCTCCCTACGAGCAGTACTTC. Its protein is CASSPGGAPYEQYF.

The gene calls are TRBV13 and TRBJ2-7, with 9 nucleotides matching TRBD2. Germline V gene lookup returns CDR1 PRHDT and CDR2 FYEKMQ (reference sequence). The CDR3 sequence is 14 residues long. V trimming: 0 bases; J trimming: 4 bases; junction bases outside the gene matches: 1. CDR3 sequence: CASSLGTSGYEQYF. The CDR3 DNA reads TGTGCCAGCAGCTTAGGGACTAGCGGATACGAGCAGTACTTC.

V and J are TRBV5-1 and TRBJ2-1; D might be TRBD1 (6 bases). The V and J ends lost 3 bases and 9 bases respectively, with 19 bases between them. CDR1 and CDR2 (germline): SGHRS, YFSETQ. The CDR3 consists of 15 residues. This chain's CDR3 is CASSYTGQSHSEQFF. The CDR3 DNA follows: TGCGCCAGCAGCTATACGGGACAAAGCCATAGTGAGCAGTTCTTC.

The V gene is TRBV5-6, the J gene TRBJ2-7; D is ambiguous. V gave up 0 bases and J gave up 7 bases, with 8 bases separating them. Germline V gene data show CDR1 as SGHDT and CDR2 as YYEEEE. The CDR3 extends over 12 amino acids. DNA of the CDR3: TGTGCCAGCAGCTTGGACAACGGGGAGCAGTACTTC. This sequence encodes CASSLDNGEQYF.

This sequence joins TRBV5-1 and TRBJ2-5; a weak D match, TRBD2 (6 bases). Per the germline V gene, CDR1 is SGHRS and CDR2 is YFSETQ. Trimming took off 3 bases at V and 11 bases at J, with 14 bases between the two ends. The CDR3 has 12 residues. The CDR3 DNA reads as TGCGCCAGCAGCTCGGGACTCCGAGAGCAGTACTTC. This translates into CASSSGLREQYF.

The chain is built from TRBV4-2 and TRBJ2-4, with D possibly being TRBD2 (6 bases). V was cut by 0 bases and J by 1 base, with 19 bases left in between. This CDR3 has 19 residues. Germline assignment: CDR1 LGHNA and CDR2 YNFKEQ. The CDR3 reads CASSQDGGRGVTAKNIQYF. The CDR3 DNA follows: TGTGCCAGCAGCCAAGATGGGGGGAGAGGGGTAACGGCCAAAAACATTCAGTACTTC.

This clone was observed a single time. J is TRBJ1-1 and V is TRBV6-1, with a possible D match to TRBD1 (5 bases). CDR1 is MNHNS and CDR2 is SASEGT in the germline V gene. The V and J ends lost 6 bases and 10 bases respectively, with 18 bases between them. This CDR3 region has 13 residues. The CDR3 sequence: CASRPRWDEGAFF. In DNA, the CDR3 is TGTGCCAGCAGGCCTAGGTGGGACGAGGGAGCTTTCTTT.

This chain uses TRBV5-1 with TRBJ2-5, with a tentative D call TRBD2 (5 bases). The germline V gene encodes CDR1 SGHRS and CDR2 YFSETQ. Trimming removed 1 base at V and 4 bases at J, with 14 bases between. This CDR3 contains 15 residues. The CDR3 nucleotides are TGCGCCAGCAGCTTGACCGGAGAAGGGAGAGAGACCCAGTACTTC. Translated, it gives CASSLTGEGRETQYF.

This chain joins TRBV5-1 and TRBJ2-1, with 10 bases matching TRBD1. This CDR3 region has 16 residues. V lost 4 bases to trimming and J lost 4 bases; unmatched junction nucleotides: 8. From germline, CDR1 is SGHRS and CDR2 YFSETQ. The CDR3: CASSPGTGVAYNEQFF. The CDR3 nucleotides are TGCGCCAGCAGCCCGGGGACAGGGGTAGCATACAATGAGCAGTTCTTC.

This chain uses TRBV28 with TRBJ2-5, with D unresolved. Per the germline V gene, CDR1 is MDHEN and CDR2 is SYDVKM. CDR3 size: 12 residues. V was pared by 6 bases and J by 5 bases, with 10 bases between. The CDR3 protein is CASSLSRETQYF. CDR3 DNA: TGTGCCAGCAGCCTATCGCGCGAGACCCAGTACTTC.